This T cell receptor (beta chain) was captured in a study of T cells in Graves' hyperthyroidism and ophthalmopathy. General study findings and limits: Most thyroid clonotypes expanded above 0.001 were also detected in blood.

The V end was cut by 6 bases, the J end by 4 bases, with 13 bases between. Germline V gene sequence: CDR1 MNHEY, CDR2 SVGEGT. The CDR3 sequence is 14 residues long. Exclusions: uncontrolled infection, other autoimmune disease, pregnancy, lactation. Around 10 ml of fresh peripheral blood supplied the PBMCs. Note on this clonotype: Its antigen is unknown.

RNA transcripts yielded amplified TCR beta CDR3 regions. Using the HTBI primer set, a first-round RT-PCR was run on the TCR CDR3. TCRdb called the multiplex PCR reads again in MiXCR, with one record for every CDR3 protein. The table shows hundreds of thousands of distinct CDR3 sequences, with nearly 20% occurring only once. Input material: blood. The sequence was collected from a man aged 35-49 years with Graves' ophthalmopathy. The chain employs TRBV6-2 or TRBV6-3 and TRBJ2-1; D is perhaps TRBD1 (7 bases). The CDR3 nucleotides are TGTGCCAGCAGGACGCAGGGGGGTTACAATGAGCAGTTCTTC. Protein product: CASRTQGGYNEQFF.